This T cell receptor beta chain derives from a study of yellow fever vaccine responses in identical twins. V lost 5 bases to trimming and J lost 3 bases, with 22 bases between them. CDR1 and CDR2 from the germline V gene are LNHDA and SQIVND (reference sequence). The CDR3 sequence is 17 residues long. TCRdb recomputed calls from the RT-PCR reads with MiXCR, one row per CDR3 protein. This sample has roughly 4,400 distinct CDR3 sequences, with 65% to 90% found just once. This TCR was recovered from a woman under 30 who received the yellow fever vaccine. The chain is built from TRBV19 and TRBJ2-5; no reliable D call. The sequencing here drew on T cells from blood (PBMCs), unsorted or a sorted subset (not recorded which), taken before or after yellow fever vaccination (not recorded which). The chain's CDR3 is CASSLSAVGQGKETQYF. CDR3 bases: TGTGCCAGTAGTCTATCCGCCGTGGGTCAAGGGAAAGAGACCCAGTACTTC.